This T cell receptor beta chain was identified in a study of blood T cell repertoires in COVID-19. On the study more broadly: The United States, Italy and Spain supplied acute and convalescent COVID-19 samples. PBMCs, B-cell-depleted T cells, or T cells provided the cDNA or gDNA that made up the material.

Seattle patients were enrolled while actively infected and followed longitudinally. A single count supports this clone. Source study methods: Nucleated cell counts were estimated from reference gene primer amplification. TCRdb's table, derived via immunoSEQ multiplex PCR, lists solely in-frame clones and lacks some. V and J calls and clone size are given by that table; D and trimming were obtained from the DNA. The table lists 300,000 to 350,000 clones, around 90% of them singletons, with roughly 8.9% in the top ten. Material for sequencing was peripheral blood. This TCR was recovered from a man aged 25 to 45 with COVID-19, enrolled during active disease.

CDR3 nucleotides: TGTGCCAGCAGCTTGGCCAGTCGAATGGGCTACACCTTC. This translates into CASSLASRMGYTF. The rearrangement uses TRBV5-6 and TRBJ1-2; D not certain. Germline V lookup: CDR1 SGHDT, CDR2 YYEEEE. The ends were cut back, 0 bases at V and 8 bases at J, with 11 bases in the middle. CDR3 length: 13 residues.